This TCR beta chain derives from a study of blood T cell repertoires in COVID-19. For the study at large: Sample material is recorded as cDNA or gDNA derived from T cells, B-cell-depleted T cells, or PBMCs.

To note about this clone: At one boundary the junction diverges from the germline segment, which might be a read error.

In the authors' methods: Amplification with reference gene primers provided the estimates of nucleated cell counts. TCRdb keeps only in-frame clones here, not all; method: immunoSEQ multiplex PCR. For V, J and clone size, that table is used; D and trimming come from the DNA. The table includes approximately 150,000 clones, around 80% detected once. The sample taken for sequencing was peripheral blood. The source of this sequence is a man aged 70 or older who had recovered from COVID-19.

The CDR3 spells CASSAEGTGGVGSVF. The CDR3 nucleotides are TGCGCCAGCAGCGCGGAAGGGACAGGGGGCGTGGGTTCCGTCTTC. The V gene is TRBV5-1, the J gene TRBJ2-1, with 12 nucleotides matching TRBD1. The CDR3 covers 15 residues. In germline, CDR1 is SGHRS, CDR2 YFSETQ. The complete variable domain, with remaining parts taken from reference TRBV5-1 and TRBJ2-1, reads KAGVTQTPRYLIKTRGQQVTLSCSPISGHRSVSWYQQTPGQGLQFLFEYFSETQRNKGNFPGRFSGRQFSNSRSEMNVSTLELGDSALYLCASSAEGTGGVGSVFGPGTRLTVL.